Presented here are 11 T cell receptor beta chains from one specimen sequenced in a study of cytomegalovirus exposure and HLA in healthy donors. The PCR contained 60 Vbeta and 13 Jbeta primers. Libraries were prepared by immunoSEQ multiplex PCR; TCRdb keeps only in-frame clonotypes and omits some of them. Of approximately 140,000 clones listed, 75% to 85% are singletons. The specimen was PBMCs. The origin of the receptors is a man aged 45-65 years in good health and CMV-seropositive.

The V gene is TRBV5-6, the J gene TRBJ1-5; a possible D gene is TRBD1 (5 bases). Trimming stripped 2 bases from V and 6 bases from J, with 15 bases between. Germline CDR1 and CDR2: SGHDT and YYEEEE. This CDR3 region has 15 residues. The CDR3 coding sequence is TGTGCCAGCAGCTTAGACAGTTCAGGTGGTCAGCCCCAGCATTTT. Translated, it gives CASSLDSSGGQPQHF.

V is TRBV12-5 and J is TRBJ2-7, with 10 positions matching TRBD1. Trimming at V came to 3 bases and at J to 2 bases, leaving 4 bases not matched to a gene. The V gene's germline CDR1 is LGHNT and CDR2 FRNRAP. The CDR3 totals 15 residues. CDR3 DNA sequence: TGTGCTAGTGGTTTTGGACAGGGGGTGGCCTACGAGCAGTACTTC. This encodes CASGFGQGVAYEQYF.

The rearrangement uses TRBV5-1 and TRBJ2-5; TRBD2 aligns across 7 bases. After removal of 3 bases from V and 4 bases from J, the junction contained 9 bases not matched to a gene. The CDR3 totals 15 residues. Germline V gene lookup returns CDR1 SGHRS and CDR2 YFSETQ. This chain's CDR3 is CASSSQAGSGETQYF. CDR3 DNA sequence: TGCGCCAGCAGCTCGCAAGCGGGATCGGGAGAGACCCAGTACTTC.

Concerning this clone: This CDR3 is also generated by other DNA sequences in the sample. CDR3 sequence: CASSIGGNQPQHF. CDR3 sequence (DNA): TGTGCCAGTAGTATTGGGGGGAATCAGCCCCAGCATTTT. V and J are TRBV19 and TRBJ1-5; D is possibly TRBD1 (5 bases). V was pared by 3 bases and J by 4 bases, with 7 bases between. Germline loops: CDR1 LNHDA, CDR2 SQIVND (reference sequence). The CDR3 consists of 13 residues.

The CDR3 reads CASRRDPFTEAFF. The CDR3 bases are TGTGCCAGCCGGAGGGACCCTTTCACTGAAGCTTTCTTT. This rearrangement joins TRBV5-4 to TRBJ1-1, with D possibly matching TRBD1 (5 bases). Germline CDR1 SGHNT, CDR2 YYREEE (reference sequence). The CDR3 loop spans 13 amino acids. V was shortened by 7 bases and J by 4 bases, with 14 bases between the two germline ends.

The chain's CDR3 is CASGTGMTYEQYF. In DNA form, the CDR3 reads TGTGCCAGTGGGACAGGGATGACCTACGAGCAGTACTTC. The V and J genes are TRBV19 and TRBJ2-7; TRBD1 matches 9 bases. This CDR3 is 13 amino acids long. The ends lost 8 bases at V and 2 bases at J; junction bases unmatched: 4. Germline V gives CDR1 LNHDA, CDR2 SQIVND (reference sequence). Supplemented by reference TRBV19 and TRBJ2-7, the full variable domain reads DGGITQSPKYLFRKEGQNVTLSCEQNLNHDAMYWYRQDPGQGLRLIYYSQIVNDFQKGDIAEGYSVSREKKESFPLTVTSAQKNPTAFYLCASGTGMTYEQYFGPGTRLTVT.

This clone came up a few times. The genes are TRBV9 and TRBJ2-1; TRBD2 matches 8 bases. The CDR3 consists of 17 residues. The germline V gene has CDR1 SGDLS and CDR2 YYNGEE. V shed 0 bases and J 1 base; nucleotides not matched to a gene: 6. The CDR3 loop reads CASSVGTGGPSYNEQFF. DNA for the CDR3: TGTGCCAGCAGCGTAGGCACGGGGGGGCCATCCTACAATGAGCAGTTCTTC. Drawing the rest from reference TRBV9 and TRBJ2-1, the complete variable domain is DSGVTQTPKHLITATGQRVTLRCSPRSGDLSVYWYQQSLDQGLQFLIQYYNGEERAKGNILERFSAQQFPDLHSELNLSSLELGDSALYFCASSVGTGGPSYNEQFFGPGTRLTVL.

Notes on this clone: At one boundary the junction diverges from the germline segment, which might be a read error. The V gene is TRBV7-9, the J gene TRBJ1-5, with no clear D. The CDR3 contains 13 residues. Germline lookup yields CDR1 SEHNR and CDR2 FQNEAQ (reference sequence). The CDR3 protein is CSSSLSTNQPQHF. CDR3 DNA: TGTTCCAGCAGCTTATCGACTAATCAGCCCCAGCATTTT.

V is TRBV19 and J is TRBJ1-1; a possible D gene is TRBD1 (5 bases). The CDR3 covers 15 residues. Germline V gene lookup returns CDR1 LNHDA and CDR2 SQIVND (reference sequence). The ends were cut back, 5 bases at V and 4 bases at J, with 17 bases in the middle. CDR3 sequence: CASSPGTPQRTEAFF. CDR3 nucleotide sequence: TGTGCCAGTAGTCCGGGGACTCCCCAGCGCACTGAAGCTTTCTTT.

The CDR3 DNA reads as TGTGCCAGCAGTTCACTGCCCCTCTCCGGGACAGGGGCCAGGGGGACCCAGTACTTC. Residues: CASSSLPLSGTGARGTQYF. J is TRBJ2-5 and V is TRBV27; 10 bases are shared with TRBD1. The V gene's germline CDR1 is MNHEY and CDR2 SMNVEV (reference sequence). CDR3 size: 19 residues. V was clipped by 4 bases and J by 7 bases; unmatched bases: 21.

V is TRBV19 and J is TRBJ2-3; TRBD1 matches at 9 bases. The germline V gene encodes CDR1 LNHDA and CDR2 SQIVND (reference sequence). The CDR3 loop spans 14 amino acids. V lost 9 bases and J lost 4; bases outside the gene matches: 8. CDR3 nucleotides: TGTGCCAGCAACAACAGGGGGCGGGCAGATACGCAGTATTTT. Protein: CASNNRGRADTQYF.